One sample yielded the 2 T cell receptor beta chains listed below, sequenced in a study of T cell changes during pregnancy in multiple sclerosis. TCRdb keeps only in-frame clones here, not all; method: immunoSEQ multiplex PCR. The sample has tens of thousands of clones, over 90% seen once; the top ten hold approximately 0.39%. The sequencing here drew on CD4+ T cells from peripheral blood mononuclear cells, taken in the second trimester of pregnancy. Source of these receptors: a female donor with multiple sclerosis, enrolled in a pregnancy study.

This chain joins TRBV5-4 and TRBJ2-4; TRBD2 matches at 7 bases. CDR1 is SGHNT and CDR2 is YYREEE in the germline V gene (reference sequence). V shed 4 bases, J shed 0 bases, and the junction held 10 bases outside the gene matches. The CDR3 sequence is 17 residues long. This CDR3 is CASSPLGGGLAKNIQYF. The DNA for the CDR3 is TGTGCCAGCAGCCCCTTGGGGGGGGGACTAGCCAAAAACATTCAGTACTTC.

The chain has TRBV15 and TRBJ2-5; D not certain. CDR1 and CDR2 from the germline V gene are LNHNV and YYDKDF (reference sequence). The CDR3 runs to 13 residues. Trimming removed 3 bases from V and 0 bases from J, with 5 bases in between. The CDR3 DNA reads TGTGCCACCAGCAGGTCGGACCAAGAGACCCAGTACTTC. It specifies CATSRSDQETQYF. Using reference TRBV15 and TRBJ2-5 for the parts outside the CDR3, the full variable domain is DAMVIQNPRYQVTQFGKPVTLSCSQTLNHNVMYWYQQKSSQAPKLLFHYYDKDFNNEADTPDNFQSRRPNTSFCFLDIRSPGLGDTAMYLCATSRSDQETQYFGPGTRLLVL.